This T cell receptor beta chain was profiled in a study of Graves' ophthalmopathy and Graves' hyperthyroidism. Losses at the gene ends were 3 bases for V and 3 bases for J; bases not matched to a gene: 5. Germline CDR1 and CDR2: SGHRS and YFSETQ. The CDR3 has 14 amino acids. General observations from the study: Blood samples also showed most expanded thyroid clonotypes exceeding 0.001 frequency.

This clonotype was seen ten or more times. The target antigen is unknown. RNA served as the template for amplifying TCR beta CDR3 regions. Investigators did first-round RT-PCR with HTBI primers, then second-round multiplex PCR. TCRdb analysed the multiplex PCR reads with MiXCR anew, one entry per CDR3 protein. Among 170,000 or so distinct CDR3 sequences listed, over 35% were seen once. The V and J genes are TRBV5-1 and TRBJ1-2; 7 positions agree with TRBD1. Sequencing was performed on peripheral blood. The sequence came from a woman in her forties with Graves' ophthalmopathy. CDR3 residues: CASSYGQVDYGYTF. CDR3 DNA: TGCGCCAGCAGCTATGGACAGGTCGACTATGGCTACACCTTC.